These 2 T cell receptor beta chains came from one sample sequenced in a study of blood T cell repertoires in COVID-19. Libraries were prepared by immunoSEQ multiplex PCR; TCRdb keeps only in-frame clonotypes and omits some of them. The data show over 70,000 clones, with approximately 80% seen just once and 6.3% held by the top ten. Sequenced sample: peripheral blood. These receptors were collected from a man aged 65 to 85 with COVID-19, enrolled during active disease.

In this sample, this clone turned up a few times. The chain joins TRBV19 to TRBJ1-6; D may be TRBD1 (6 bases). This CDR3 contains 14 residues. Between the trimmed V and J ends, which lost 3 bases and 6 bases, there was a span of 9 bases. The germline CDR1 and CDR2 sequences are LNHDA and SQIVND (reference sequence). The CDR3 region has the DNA TGTGCCAGTAGTATGGACAGAGCTAATTCACCCCTCCACTTT. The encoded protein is CASSMDRANSPLHF.

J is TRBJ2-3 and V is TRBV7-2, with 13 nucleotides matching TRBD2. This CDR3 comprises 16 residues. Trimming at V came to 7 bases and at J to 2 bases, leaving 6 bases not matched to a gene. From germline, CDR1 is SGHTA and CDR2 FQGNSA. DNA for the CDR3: TGTGCCAGCACCCCCGGACTAGCGGGAGCCACAGATACGCAGTATTTT. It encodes CASTPGLAGATDTQYF.